The 8 T cell receptor beta chains given below trace back to one sample, sequenced in a study of shared clonotypes between healthy human individuals. TCRdb keeps only in-frame clones here, not all; method: immunoSEQ multiplex PCR. The table has some 2 million clones, approximately 94% seen once. Positive CCR7 selection of CD45RO-negative cells yielded the naive CD8 cells, and terminally differentiated effector memory CD45RA+ cells were excluded. The specimen was naive CD8+ T cells sorted from blood. These receptors were obtained from a man aged 18 to 29 in good health.

CDR3 DNA: TGTGCCAGCAGCCAAGAAGGAGACTCAATCTACGAGCAGTACTTC. Encoded protein: CASSQEGDSIYEQYF. The rearrangement joins TRBV4-2 to TRBJ2-7; no reliable D call. Trimming pared 0 bases from V and 3 bases from J, leaving 12 bases between. CDR1 is LGHNA, CDR2 YNFKEQ, per germline. This CDR3 comprises 15 residues.

The chain employs TRBV12-1 and TRBJ1-2; the tabulated D call, TRBD1, remains unverified against the DNA. TRBV12-1 is deemed a pseudogene. The length of the CDR3 is 13 residues. CDR3 amino acids: CASSLGQGLPRTF. The CDR3 coding sequence is TGTGCCAGCAGCCTCGGACAGGGGCTGCCCCGCACCTTC.

The CDR3 sequence: CASSLDSPSEQFF. For the CDR3, the DNA is TGTGCCAGCAGCTTAGATAGTCCGAGTGAGCAGTTCTTC. The V call is TRBV11-2, the J call TRBJ2-1; D is undetermined. Germline CDR1 SGHAT, CDR2 FQNNGV. The CDR3 spans 13 residues. The V end lost 0 bases, the J end lost 9 bases, and 9 bases lay between the germline ends.

The chain couples TRBV11-2 to TRBJ2-5; 7 nucleotides match TRBD1. CDR3 length equals 18 residues. In germline, CDR1 is SGHAT, CDR2 FQNNGV. The V gene end was trimmed by 0 bases and the J gene end by 0 bases; junction bases not matched to a gene: 10. This CDR3 is CASSLEGQDWSYQETQYF. The CDR3 DNA reads as TGTGCCAGCAGCTTAGAAGGACAGGATTGGTCTTACCAAGAGACCCAGTACTTC. Supplemented by reference TRBV11-2 and TRBJ2-5, the full variable domain reads EAGVAQSPRYKIIEKRQSVAFWCNPISGHATLYWYQQILGQGPKLLIQFQNNGVVDDSQLPKDRFSAERLKGVDSTLKIQPAKLEDSAVYLCASSLEGQDWSYQETQYFGPGTRLLVL.

The CDR3 sequence: CASSMASGFYEQYF. The DNA for the CDR3 is TGTGCCAGTAGTATGGCTAGCGGGTTCTACGAGCAGTACTTC. The V gene is TRBV19, the J gene TRBJ2-7; 8 bases match TRBD2. CDR1 and CDR2 (germline): LNHDA, SQIVND (reference sequence). The CDR3 covers 14 residues. Trimming at V came to 3 bases and at J to 3 bases, leaving 4 bases not matched to a gene.

Comment on this clone: The sample contains more than one DNA sequence encoding this CDR3. CDR3 sequence reads: CASSLDFSYEQYF. The CDR3 DNA reads TGTGCCAGCAGCTTAGACTTCTCCTACGAGCAGTACTTC. This rearrangement joins TRBV7-2 to TRBJ2-7; no firm D call. Germline CDR1 reads SGHTA; CDR2 reads FQGNSA. With 1 base removed from V and 0 bases from J, the gap between germline ends came to 4 bases. This CDR3 region has 13 residues.

This sequence joins TRBV6-6 and TRBJ2-7; weak D call: TRBD1 (6 bases). The ends were cut back, 2 bases at V and 5 bases at J, with 19 bases in the middle. Germline values: CDR1 MNHNY, CDR2 SVGAGI (reference sequence). This CDR3 region has 16 residues. The CDR3 sequence is CASSYTPGTNQDEQYF. The CDR3 coding sequence is TGTGCCAGCAGTTACACCCCAGGGACAAATCAGGACGAGCAGTACTTC.

Concerning this clone itself: Germline is not matched at one junction end, which may reflect a read error. The chain is built from TRBV7-7 and TRBJ2-3; D perhaps matches TRBD2 (6 bases). From germline, CDR1 is SSHAT and CDR2 FNYEAQ (reference sequence). This CDR3 region has 15 residues. CDR3 loop: CASSLETSSGSPQYF. CDR3 DNA sequence: TGTGCTAGCAGCTTAGAAACTTCCAGCGGGTCCCCGCAGTATTTT. The entire variable domain, with the rest obtained from reference TRBV7-7 and TRBJ2-3, is as follows: GAGVSQSPRYKVTKRGQDVTLRCDPISSHATLYWYQQALGQGPEFLTYFNYEAQPDKSGLPSDRFSAERPEGSISTLTIQRTEQRDSAMYRCASSLETSSGSPQYFGPGTRLTVL.